The entry below describes one T cell receptor (beta chain). Its antigen is still unknown. No much larger clone is present one base from it, and per-base qualities are unavailable. This entry is derived from a study of Ad26.COV2.S vaccination and SARS-CoV-2 variants listed by TCRdb under 2021. Regarding the study in general: Donors in the vaccine arm were drawn from COV1001, a multicentre, randomized, double-blind, placebo-controlled phase I-IIa trial testing Ad26.COV2.S in healthy adults. TCRbeta repertoire sequencing was used to assess the specificity and breadth of SARS-CoV-2-reactive T cell receptors after Ad26.COV2.S vaccination. Trial participants were randomized into five groups of five: low-dose or high-dose Ad26.COV2.S given once or twice, or placebo on both occasions. The TCR-sequenced set comprised around 30 samples: some 20 Ad26.COV2.S vaccine recipients, 5 placebo recipients and 8 SARS-CoV-2 convalescent individuals. Dosing of Ad26.COV2.S was intramuscular, at either 5x10^10 or 1x10^11 viral particles, delivered as one shot or as two shots spaced 56 days apart. Blinding of investigators to trial group allocation was maintained during experiments and outcome assessment.

From its cysteine to its phenylalanine, the CDR3 spans 14 amino acids. Left in the record is the CDR3 DNA by itself, 42 bases read in frame from the first base. Relative to germline, V is 4 bases shorter and J is 8 bases shorter, with 12 bases between their ends. Reading the germline V gene gives CDR1 MNHEY and CDR2 SVGAGI. Reading the label with the study, this specimen's treatment or condition is: roughly 20 received Ad26.COV2.S at low or high dose, single or two shots; five or six received placebo; per-sample allocation not given. For vaccine and placebo recipients, the sequenced repertoires came from samples collected on day 63 after the first injection. Between 29 July and 7 August 2020, Cohort 1b enrolled about 27 adults aged 18-55 years at one site in Boston, USA. As a vaccine, Ad26.COV2.S was a replication-incompetent adenovirus type 26 vector that expressed a prefusion-stabilized SARS-CoV-2 spike protein derived from the original Wuhan strain.

TCRbeta CDR3 regions were sequenced with the immunoSEQ Assay. After extraction, genomic DNA underwent amplification by bias-controlled multiplex PCR, followed by high-throughput sequencing. Per the authors' processing: To quantify the absolute abundance of each unique TCRbeta CDR3 region, sequences were collapsed and filtered. T cell fraction was estimated by normalizing TCRbeta template counts to usable DNA, with usable DNA measured through amplification of reference genes found in all nucleated cells. Repertoire TCRs were annotated as SARS-CoV-2-specific when V gene, CDR3 amino acid sequence and J gene were exactly matched to a known reactive TCR set. The reference SARS-CoV-2 TCR set was derived from MIRA and filtered for enrichment in COVID-19-positive ImmuneCODE repertoires, a step that removed public or cross-reactive TCRs. Using the MIRA antigens, annotated TCRs were further analysed by specific ORF or by position within an ORF. Depth was the summed frequency of annotated unique rearrangements, while breadth was defined as annotated unique rearrangements over total unique productive rearrangements. TCR breadth was compared between groups using two-sided Wilcoxon rank-sum tests. TCRdb took over this immuneACCESS table, retaining in-frame rearrangements with V and J assigned. Such tables are incomplete; in checked studies, under half of the missing clones stem from an unresolved V gene, and the remainder is unexplained. V and J calls and clone size are those listed in that table; D and trimming were worked out from the DNA. The sample yields about 680,000 clones; more than 80% were counted once. The ten top clones hold approximately 1.5% of the sample.

Results and caveats for the whole study, not just this receptor: The study lacked the statistical power to compare responses across vaccine doses or regimens. Compared with placebo recipients, Ad26.COV2.S recipients showed higher spike-specific TCR breadth (P = 0.0014). According to the authors, total T cell responses may have been underestimated by the TCR breadth and depth analyses. After vaccination, spike-specific CD8+ and CD4+ T cell responses were reported to show substantial breadth. Vaccine and placebo recipients had comparable non-spike TCR breadth, which fits with the vaccine containing only spike.

This clonotype originated in a person aged 18 to 59 who received the Ad26.COV2.S COVID-19 vaccine or a placebo. Specimen: peripheral blood, collected in a trial of Ad26.COV2.S vaccine versus placebo. This receptor chain uses TRBV6-5 and TRBJ1-6; no D gene is confidently identified. CDR3 loop: CASSSWGEDSPLHF. Read as DNA, the sequence is TGTGCCAGCAGTTCGTGGGGTGAGGATTCACCCCTCCACTTT.